The sequence of this TCR beta chain was determined in a study of early stage breast cancer tumors. The method was immunoSEQ multiplex PCR; TCRdb's version includes in-frame clones alone and lacks a portion of them. Of fewer than 50,000 clones in the sample, 70% to 80% were seen once. This clone was detected only a few times. Germline assignment: CDR1 MNHEY and CDR2 SVGAGI. The CDR3 has 16 amino acids. After removal of 4 bases from V and 5 bases from J, the junction contained 10 bases not matched to a gene. The V call is TRBV6-5, the J call TRBJ1-1, with 10 bases matching TRBD1. This TCR was recovered from a person aged 45-60 years with breast cancer. Sequencing was done on a sample of blood. This chain's CDR3 is CASSSRTGGRGTEAFF. CDR3 bases: TGTGCCAGCAGTTCGCGGACAGGGGGGAGAGGTACTGAAGCTTTCTTT.